The 3 T cell receptor beta chains below come from one sample, sequenced in a study of blood T cell repertoires in COVID-19. The assay was immunoSEQ multiplex PCR, and TCRdb's table has in-frame clones only and misses some. Found here are under 250,000 clones, nearly 95% of them singletons; the top ten hold approximately 0.8%. Sequencing was done on a sample of peripheral blood. These receptors originate from a young man with COVID-19, enrolled during active disease.

The CDR3: CASSYSGQGHEKLFF. The CDR3 nucleotides are TGTGCCAGCAGTTACAGCGGACAGGGGCATGAAAAACTGTTTTTT. This chain uses TRBV6-5 with TRBJ1-4, with 9 bases that match TRBD1. The germline V gene encodes CDR1 MNHEY and CDR2 SVGAGI. The CDR3 covers 15 residues. V lost 2 bases, J lost 6 bases, and 4 bases stayed unmatched.

In nucleotides, the CDR3 is TGTGCCAGCAGTTCACAGGGGTCTAATGAAAAACTGTTTTTT. Translation gives CASSSQGSNEKLFF. This chain joins TRBV28 and TRBJ1-4, with TRBD1 matching 7 bases. V lost 4 bases to trimming and J lost 3 bases; unmatched junction nucleotides: 2. The CDR3 has 14 residues. Germline CDR1 reads MDHEN; CDR2 reads SYDVKM.

This clone was detected once. The V gene is TRBV13, the J gene TRBJ1-6; D gene unclear. Germline V gene lookup returns CDR1 PRHDT and CDR2 FYEKMQ (reference sequence). V was pared by 2 bases and J by 10 bases, with 6 bases between. The CDR3 consists of 12 residues. The CDR3, as DNA: TGTGCCAGCAGCTTATCTCTGTCACCCCTCCACTTT. It is translated as CASSLSLSPLHF.